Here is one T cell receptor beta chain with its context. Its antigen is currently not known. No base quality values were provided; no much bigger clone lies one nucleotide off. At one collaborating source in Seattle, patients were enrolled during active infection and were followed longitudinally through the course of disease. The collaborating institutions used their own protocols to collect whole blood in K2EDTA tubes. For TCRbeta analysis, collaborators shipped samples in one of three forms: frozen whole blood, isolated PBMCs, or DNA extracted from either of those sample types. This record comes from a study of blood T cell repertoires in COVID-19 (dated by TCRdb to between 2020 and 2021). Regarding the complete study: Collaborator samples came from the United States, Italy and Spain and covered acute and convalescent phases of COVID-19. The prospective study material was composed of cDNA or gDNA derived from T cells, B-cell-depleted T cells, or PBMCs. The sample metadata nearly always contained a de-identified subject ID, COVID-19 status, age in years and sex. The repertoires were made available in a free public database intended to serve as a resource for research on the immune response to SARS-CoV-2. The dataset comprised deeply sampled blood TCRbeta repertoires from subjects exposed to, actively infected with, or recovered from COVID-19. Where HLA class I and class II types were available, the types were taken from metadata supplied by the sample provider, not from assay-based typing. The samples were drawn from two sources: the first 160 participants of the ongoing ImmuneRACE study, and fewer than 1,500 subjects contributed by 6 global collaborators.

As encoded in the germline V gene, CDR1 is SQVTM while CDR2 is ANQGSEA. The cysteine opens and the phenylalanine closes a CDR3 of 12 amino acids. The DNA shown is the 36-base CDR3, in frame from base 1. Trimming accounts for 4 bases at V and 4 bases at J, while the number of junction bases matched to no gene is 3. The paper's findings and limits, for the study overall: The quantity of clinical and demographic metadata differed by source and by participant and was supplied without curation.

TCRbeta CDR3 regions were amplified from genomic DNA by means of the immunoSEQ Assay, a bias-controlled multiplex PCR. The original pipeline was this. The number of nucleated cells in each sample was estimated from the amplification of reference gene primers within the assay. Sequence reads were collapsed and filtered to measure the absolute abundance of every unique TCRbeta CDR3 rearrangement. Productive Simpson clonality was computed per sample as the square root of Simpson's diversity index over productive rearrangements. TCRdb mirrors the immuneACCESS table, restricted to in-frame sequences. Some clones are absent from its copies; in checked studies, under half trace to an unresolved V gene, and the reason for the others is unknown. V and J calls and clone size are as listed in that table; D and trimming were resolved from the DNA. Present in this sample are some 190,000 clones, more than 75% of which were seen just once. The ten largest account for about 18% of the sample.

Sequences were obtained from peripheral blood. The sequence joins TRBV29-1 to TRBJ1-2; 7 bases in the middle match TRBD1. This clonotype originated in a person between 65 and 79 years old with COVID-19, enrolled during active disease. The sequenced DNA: TGCAGCGTTGGGGCAGGGGGCTATGGCTACACCTTC. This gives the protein CSVGAGGYGYTF.